A single sample is the source of the 28 T cell receptor beta chains below, sequenced in a study of T cell responses to AZD1222 COVID-19 vaccine. TCRdb keeps only in-frame clones here, not all; method: immunoSEQ multiplex PCR. The data show about 120,000 clones, 88% seen once. Sequenced material: peripheral blood, taken on day 0 of AZD1222 vaccination. The receptors derive from an adult in good health.

The V call is TRBV4-3, the J call TRBJ2-2; tentative D call: TRBD1 (5 bases). Trimming left V 3 bases short and J 0 bases short, with 11 bases between. This CDR3 region has 16 residues. Germline V gene lookup returns CDR1 LGHNA and CDR2 YSLEER. CDR3 DNA sequence: TGCGCCAGCAGCCAGACACAGGATTCGAACACCGGGGAGCTGTTTTTT. It translates to CASSQTQDSNTGELFF.

The chain carries TRBV5-1 and TRBJ1-2, with 9 bases identical to TRBD1. CDR1 SGHRS and CDR2 YFSETQ come from the germline V gene. The trim removed 5 bases at V and 4 bases at J, leaving 9 bases unmatched. The CDR3 contains 15 residues. The CDR3 DNA follows: TGCGCCAGCAGAGCCGGGACAGGGAACCTCTATGGCTACACCTTC. Residues: CASRAGTGNLYGYTF. Full variable domain (remainder filled in from reference TRBV5-1 and TRBJ1-2): KAGVTQTPRYLIKTRGQQVTLSCSPISGHRSVSWYQQTPGQGLQFLFEYFSETQRNKGNFPGRFSGRQFSNSRSEMNVSTLELGDSALYLCASRAGTGNLYGYTFGSGTRLTVV.

The chain joins TRBV27 to TRBJ1-1; D gene uncertain. Trimming removed 3 bases at V and 5 bases at J, with 7 bases between. Per germline, CDR1 MNHEY and CDR2 SMNVEV (reference sequence). The CDR3 spans 12 residues. This CDR3 reads CASSFYGTEAFF. The CDR3 coding sequence is TGTGCCAGCAGTTTCTATGGTACTGAAGCTTTCTTT.

The rearrangement joins TRBV2 to TRBJ1-1, with a tentative D call TRBD1 (6 bases). The CDR3 is made up of 14 amino acids. In germline, CDR1 is SNHLY, CDR2 FYNNEI. V gave up 7 bases and J gave up 5 bases, with 17 bases separating them. In DNA form, the CDR3 reads TGTGCCAGCAATGTCGGGGGGGCCTCAACTGAAGCTTTCTTT. It encodes CASNVGGASTEAFF. The whole variable domain, remainder taken from reference TRBV2 and TRBJ1-1, is EPEVTQTPSHQVTQMGQEVILRCVPISNHLYFYWYRQILGQKVEFLVSFYNNEISEKSEIFDDQFSVERPDGSNFTLKIRSTKLEDSAMYFCASNVGGASTEAFFGQGTRLTVV.

The chain is built from TRBV6-5 and TRBJ1-2; 12 nucleotides align to TRBD1. CDR3 size: 15 residues. Germline lookup yields CDR1 MNHEY and CDR2 SVGAGI. V was clipped by 0 bases and J by 8 bases; unmatched bases: 4. The CDR3 DNA is TGTGCCAGCAGTTACTCGGGACAGGGGGCAGGAGGCTACACCTTC. Protein sequence: CASSYSGQGAGGYTF.

By proportion, this clone is medium-sized. V and J are TRBV27 and TRBJ2-7, with unresolved D. This CDR3 has 13 amino acids. With 3 bases removed from V and 7 bases from J, the gap between germline ends came to 13 bases. Germline V gene sequence: CDR1 MNHEY, CDR2 SMNVEV (reference sequence). CDR3 residues: CASSFTSAGEQYF. The CDR3 DNA reads TGTGCCAGCAGTTTTACGTCCGCTGGTGAGCAGTACTTC.

The chain couples TRBV5-4 to TRBJ2-3; D is unclear. CDR1 and CDR2 from the germline V gene are SGHNT and YYREEE (reference sequence). CDR3 length: 16 amino acids. V was cut by 0 bases and J by 9 bases, with 20 bases left in between. As DNA, the CDR3 is TGTGCCAGCAGCTTGGACCCCGGCCCCCGATTGGGGACGCAGTATTTT. It is translated as CASSLDPGPRLGTQYF.

This rearrangement joins TRBV14 to TRBJ1-1; perhaps TRBD1 as D (5 bases). CDR1 SGHDN and CDR2 FVKESK come from the germline V gene. The CDR3 extends over 15 amino acids. The V gene lost 3 bases and the J gene lost 0 bases, with 11 bases spanning the gap. The CDR3 bases are TGTGCCAGCAGCCACCAGGGACTCATGAACACTGAAGCTTTCTTT. Translation gives CASSHQGLMNTEAFF.

This chain joins TRBV11-1 and TRBJ2-3, with 9 bases aligning to TRBD1. Germline CDR1 is SGHAT and CDR2 is FQDESV (reference sequence). V dropped 4 bases and J dropped 5; count of bases not matched to a gene: 4. CDR3 length: 14 amino acids. The chain's CDR3 is CASSWDREGDTQYF. Written as DNA, the CDR3 is TGTGCCAGCAGCTGGGACAGGGAGGGAGATACGCAGTATTTT.

The gene calls are TRBV6-5 and TRBJ1-3; D unresolved. The germline CDR1 and CDR2 sequences are MNHEY and SVGAGI. The CDR3 runs to 14 residues. V lost 5 bases, J lost 4 bases, and 12 bases lay in between. This CDR3 reads CASSPSSDGNTIYF. Here the CDR3 DNA reads TGTGCCAGCAGTCCATCCAGCGACGGAAACACCATATATTTT.

The chain couples TRBV24-1 to TRBJ1-1; maybe TRBD1 (6 bases). The germline CDR1 and CDR2 sequences are KGHDR and SFDVKD. CDR3 length: 13 amino acids. Between the trimmed V and J ends, which lost 2 bases and 8 bases, there was a span of 11 bases. CDR3 amino acids: CATSDSGAGEAFF. The CDR3 nucleotides read TGTGCCACCAGTGATTCGGGGGCGGGGGAAGCTTTCTTT.

The CDR3 DNA reads as TGCAGTGCTAGTCCCTCCTCCCGGGGAGCGGCCTATGGCTACACCTTC. Its protein is CSASPSSRGAAYGYTF. V and J are TRBV20-1 and TRBJ1-2; D is ambiguous. CDR1 and CDR2 from the germline V gene are DFQATT and SNEGSKA (reference sequence). V dropped 3 bases and J dropped 4 bases, with 21 bases sitting between them. This CDR3 contains 16 residues.

Concerning this clone itself: Other nucleotide sequences in the sample specify the same CDR3. The CDR3 spells CASSPPGETQYF. The CDR3 nucleotides are TGTGCCAGCTCACCCCCGGGAGAGACCCAGTACTTC. The rearrangement links TRBV18 to TRBJ2-5, with D hard to call. CDR3 length: 12 residues. CDR1 is KGHSH and CDR2 is LQKENI in the germline V gene. Trimming removed 3 bases from V and 4 bases from J, with 6 bases in between.

The chain recombines TRBV7-9 with TRBJ2-1; TRBD2 matches 12 bases. Germline loops: CDR1 SEHNR, CDR2 FQNEAQ (reference sequence). This CDR3 comprises 15 residues. The V and J ends lost 5 bases and 9 bases, in that order; junction bases with no gene match: 8. The CDR3, as DNA: TGTGCCAGCAGCCCTGGACTAGCGGGGTACGCTGAGCAGTTCTTC. Amino acid sequence: CASSPGLAGYAEQFF. Combining the CDR3 with reference TRBV7-9 and TRBJ2-1 gives the whole variable domain DTGVSQNPRHKITKRGQNVTFRCDPISEHNRLYWYRQTLGQGPEFLTYFQNEAQLEKSRLLSDRFSAERPKGSFSTLEIQRTEQGDSAMYLCASSPGLAGYAEQFFGPGTRLTVL.

The rearrangement links TRBV29-1 to TRBJ2-7; 8 bases map to TRBD2. CDR3 length: 14 residues. The V gene end was trimmed by 4 bases and the J gene end by 2 bases; junction bases not matched to a gene: 7. The germline gives CDR1 SQVTM, CDR2 ANQGSEA. The CDR3 is CSVGWLAGTYEQYF. In DNA, the CDR3 is TGCAGCGTTGGATGGCTAGCGGGTACCTACGAGCAGTACTTC.

This sequence joins TRBV10-1 and TRBJ1-1; possibly TRBD1 for D (6 bases). The V and J ends lost 5 bases and 4 bases respectively, with 14 bases between them. The CDR3 is made up of 14 amino acids. Germline lookup yields CDR1 WNHNN and CDR2 SYGVQD (reference sequence). CDR3 nucleotides: TGCGCCAGCAGTAGTGGACAGATTAGCACTGAAGCTTTCTTT. The encoded protein is CASSSGQISTEAFF.

This chain links TRBV6-5 with TRBJ1-4; no firm D call. CDR1 is MNHEY and CDR2 is SVGAGI in the germline V gene. The CDR3 loop spans 14 amino acids. V lost 3 bases and J lost 3, with 8 bases in between. CDR3 sequence reads: CASSYKRSNEKLFF. The CDR3 DNA is TGTGCCAGCAGTTATAAACGGTCTAATGAAAAACTGTTTTTT.

The chain combines TRBV5-1 with TRBJ1-1; D not certain. CDR3 length equals 13 residues. Germline CDR1 and CDR2: SGHRS and YFSETQ. Trimming pared 4 bases from V and 5 bases from J, leaving 12 bases between. The CDR3 loop reads CASSLSRGTEAFF. The CDR3 bases are TGCGCCAGCAGCCTATCAAGAGGGACTGAAGCTTTCTTT.

The rearrangement uses TRBV7-9 and TRBJ1-2; 7 nucleotides agree with TRBD1. Per the germline V gene, CDR1 is SEHNR and CDR2 is FQNEAQ (reference sequence). The CDR3 contains 14 residues. The junction had 8 bases not matched to a gene; V was cut back by 5 bases and J by 5 bases. The CDR3 region has the DNA TGTGCCAGCAGCCGAGATCCAGGGGGATATGGCTACACCTTC. This gives the protein CASSRDPGGYGYTF.

The V gene is TRBV29-1, the J gene TRBJ1-2, with TRBD1 matching 8 bases. Per germline, CDR1 SQVTM and CDR2 ANQGSEA. This CDR3 has 14 amino acids. Trimming cost V 7 bases and J 4 bases; bases outside gene matches: 11. DNA for the CDR3: TGCAGCGCCTTCGGCGGACAGGGAGTCTATGGCTACACCTTC. Translating it yields CSAFGGQGVYGYTF.

The CDR3 region has the DNA TGTGCCAGCAGTCCTCAGGGAGGGCCTCAGCCCCAGCATTTT. It encodes CASSPQGGPQPQHF. The J gene is TRBJ1-5, the V gene TRBV27; possibly TRBD1 for D (5 bases). Trimming pared 5 bases from V and 6 bases from J, leaving 14 bases between. The germline CDR1 and CDR2 sequences are MNHEY and SMNVEV (reference sequence). The length of the CDR3 is 14 residues.

In this sample, this clone turned up a few times. V gene TRBV5-8 combines with J gene TRBJ2-7; no clear D gene. This CDR3 is 11 amino acids long. The V and J ends lost 0 bases and 3 bases respectively, with 1 base between them. Germline V gene sequence: CDR1 SGHTS, CDR2 YDEGEE. The CDR3 protein is CASSLVYEQYF. The CDR3 DNA follows: TGTGCCAGCAGCTTGGTCTACGAGCAGTACTTC. Combining the CDR3 with reference TRBV5-8 and TRBJ2-7 gives the whole variable domain EAGVTQSPTHLIKTRGQQATLRCSPISGHTSVYWYQQALGLGLQFLLWYDEGEERNRGNFPPRFSGRQFPNYSSELNVNALELEDSALYLCASSLVYEQYFGPGTRLTVT.

This chain links TRBV19 with TRBJ2-7; TRBD2 matches at 11 bases. The J segment lost 6 bases and the V segment lost 6 bases, leaving 7 bases of the junction unmatched. The germline V gene encodes CDR1 LNHDA and CDR2 SQIVND (reference sequence). The CDR3 totals 14 residues. The CDR3 DNA is TGTGCCAGTAGCCCACTAGCGGGGGTCCTCGAGCAGTACTTC. Amino acids: CASSPLAGVLEQYF.

The chain recombines TRBV4-1 with TRBJ1-1, with D unresolved. V lost 0 bases and J lost 5, with 10 bases in between. Germline CDR1 MGHRA, CDR2 YSYEKL. The CDR3 loop spans 14 amino acids. CDR3 sequence (DNA): TGCGCCAGCAGCCAAGAGAAGGGAACGACTGAAGCTTTCTTT. It translates to CASSQEKGTTEAFF.

The CDR3 sequence: CASSQGSWNTEAFF. In DNA, the CDR3 is TGCGCCAGCAGCCAAGGCAGCTGGAACACTGAAGCTTTCTTT. The chain joins TRBV4-3 to TRBJ1-1, with unresolved D. The germline V and J ends were trimmed by 1 base and 1 base, with 7 bases remaining between them. Germline CDR1 LGHNA, CDR2 YSLEER. CDR3 length equals 14 residues.

V is TRBV18 and J is TRBJ2-2, with a possible D match to TRBD2 (6 bases). The germline V gene has CDR1 KGHSH and CDR2 LQKENI. V shed 4 bases and J shed 6 bases, with 15 bases lying between them. The CDR3 totals 15 residues. The CDR3 coding sequence is TGTGCCAGCTCACGACTGCCGGGGGATTCCGGGGAGCTGTTTTTT. It codes for CASSRLPGDSGELFF.

This chain uses TRBV11-2 with TRBJ2-2, with a possible D match to TRBD2 (5 bases). The CDR3 has 12 amino acids. V dropped 11 bases and J dropped 1 base, with 8 bases sitting between them. Per the germline V gene, CDR1 is SGHAT and CDR2 is FQNNGV. The CDR3 region is CALRGNTGELFF. CDR3 sequence (DNA): TGTGCCCTACGGGGGAACACCGGGGAGCTGTTTTTT.

This chain links TRBV6-1 with TRBJ2-6; 11 bases line up with TRBD1. Germline trimming cut 2 bases from V and 13 bases from J; bases unmatched to any gene: 10. The CDR3 loop spans 16 amino acids. From germline, CDR1 is MNHNS and CDR2 SASEGT. CDR3 sequence reads: CASSETRFRDRGVLTF. The CDR3 bases are TGTGCCAGCAGTGAAACTCGTTTCAGGGACAGGGGGGTCCTGACTTTC.